This entry is about one T cell receptor (beta chain). The data originate from a study of blood T cell repertoires in COVID-19. Study at large: The samples span acute and convalescent COVID-19 from the United States, Italy and Spain.

As processed by the authors: Amplified reference gene primers provided the basis for estimating nucleated cell counts. Sequenced by immunoSEQ multiplex PCR; TCRdb stores in-frame clones only, minus some. From that table come the V and J calls and clone size; the DNA was used to work out D and trimming. The sample contains 150,000 to 200,000 clones, about four fifths of which appear only once. The Seattle patients, enrolled during active infection, were followed longitudinally. The length of the CDR3 is 15 residues. Germline values: CDR1 SGHDN, CDR2 FVKESK. Trimming removed 4 bases from V and 0 bases from J, with 10 bases in between.

This chain joins TRBV14 and TRBJ1-3; no reliable D call. Sequencing was done on a sample of peripheral blood. This TCR came from a woman between 40 and 55 years old with COVID-19, enrolled during active disease. The CDR3 DNA reads TGTGCCAGCAGCCCCCCCTATAGCTCTGGAAACACCATATATTTT. Amino acid sequence: CASSPPYSSGNTIYF.